This entry concerns a single T cell receptor beta chain. The antigen is not known. TCRdb redid the calling of the multiplex PCR reads with MiXCR, one entry per CDR3 protein. The profile shows some 130,000 distinct CDR3 sequences, around 20% of them singletons. The data are from a study of breast tumors, draining lymph nodes, adjacent tissues. Overall study findings and caveats: Compared with basal-like, luminal-like tumors shared significantly more repertoire with nontumor tissue. Tumor repertoires ranked between lymph nodes and nontumor tissue in diversity, with V and J gene preferences. Data only fit, rather than demonstrated, lymph node origin of most tumor T cells.

The CDR3 is made up of 15 amino acids. Trimming took off 6 bases at V and 0 bases at J, with 12 bases between the two ends. Germline CDR1 is MDHEN and CDR2 is SYDVKM. The lymph nodes were axillary draining lymph nodes from breast cancer patients. The genes are TRBV28 and TRBJ1-3, with TRBD1 as a possible D gene (5 bases). The sequence came from a female donor with breast cancer. Some clones in this sample may be carry-over from other donors' samples. Material for sequencing was axillary lymph node tissue. DNA for the CDR3: TGTGCCAGCAGACGGCCGGGGGTCTCTGGAAACACCATATATTTT. It is translated as CASRRPGVSGNTIYF. The variable domain in full, with the rest retrieved from reference TRBV28 and TRBJ1-3, is DVKVTQSSRYLVKRTGEKVFLECVQDMDHENMFWYRQDPGLGLRLIYFSYDVKMKEKGDIPEGYSVSREKKERFSLILESASTNQTSMYLCASRRPGVSGNTIYFGEGSWLTVV.